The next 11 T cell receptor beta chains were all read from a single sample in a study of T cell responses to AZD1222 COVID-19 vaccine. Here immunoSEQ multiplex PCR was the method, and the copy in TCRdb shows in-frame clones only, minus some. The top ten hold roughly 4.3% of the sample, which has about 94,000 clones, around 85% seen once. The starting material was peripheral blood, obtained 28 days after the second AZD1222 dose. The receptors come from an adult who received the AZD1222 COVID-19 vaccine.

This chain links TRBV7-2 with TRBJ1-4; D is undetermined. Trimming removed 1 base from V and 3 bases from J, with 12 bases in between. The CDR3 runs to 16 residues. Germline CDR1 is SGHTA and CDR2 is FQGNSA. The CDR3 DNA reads TGTGCCAGCAGCTTAGTCAGTGGCGGGTCTAATGAAAAACTGTTTTTT. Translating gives CASSLVSGGSNEKLFF.

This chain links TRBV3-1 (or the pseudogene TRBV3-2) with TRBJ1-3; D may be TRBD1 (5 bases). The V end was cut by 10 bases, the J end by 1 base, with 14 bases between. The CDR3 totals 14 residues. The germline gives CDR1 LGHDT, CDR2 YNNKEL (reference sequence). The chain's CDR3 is CATSRGPSGNTIYF. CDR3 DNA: TGTGCCACTTCGAGGGGACCTTCTGGAAACACCATATATTTT.

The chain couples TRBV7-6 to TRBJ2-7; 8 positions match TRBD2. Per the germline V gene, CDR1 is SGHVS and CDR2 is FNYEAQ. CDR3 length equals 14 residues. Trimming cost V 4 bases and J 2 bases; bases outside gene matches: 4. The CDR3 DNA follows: TGTGCCAGCAGCTCCAGCGGGGGAGCCTACGAGCAGTACTTC. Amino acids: CASSSSGGAYEQYF.

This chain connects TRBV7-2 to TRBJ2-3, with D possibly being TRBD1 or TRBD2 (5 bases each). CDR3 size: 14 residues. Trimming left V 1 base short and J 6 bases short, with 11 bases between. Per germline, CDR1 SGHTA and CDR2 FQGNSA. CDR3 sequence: CASSLGGPRDTQYF. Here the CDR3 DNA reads TGTGCCAGCAGCTTAGGGGGACCGCGGGATACGCAGTATTTT.

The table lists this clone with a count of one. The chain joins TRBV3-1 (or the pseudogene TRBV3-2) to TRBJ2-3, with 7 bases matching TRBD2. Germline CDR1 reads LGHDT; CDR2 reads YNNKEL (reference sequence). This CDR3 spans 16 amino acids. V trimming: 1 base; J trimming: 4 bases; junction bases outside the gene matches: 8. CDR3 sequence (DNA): TGTGCCAGCAGCCAAGGACCGACTAGCCTGTCAGATACGCAGTATTTT. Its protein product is CASSQGPTSLSDTQYF.

DNA for the CDR3: TGTGCCATCAGTGACTCGGGGAACAGGGGTGAAGCTTTCTTT. It codes for CAISDSGNRGEAFF. This chain uses TRBV10-3 with TRBJ1-1, with 7 bases matching TRBD1. The V segment lost 3 bases and the J segment 7 bases; nucleotides outside the gene matches: 8. Germline CDR1 ENHRY, CDR2 SYGVKD. This CDR3 region has 14 residues.

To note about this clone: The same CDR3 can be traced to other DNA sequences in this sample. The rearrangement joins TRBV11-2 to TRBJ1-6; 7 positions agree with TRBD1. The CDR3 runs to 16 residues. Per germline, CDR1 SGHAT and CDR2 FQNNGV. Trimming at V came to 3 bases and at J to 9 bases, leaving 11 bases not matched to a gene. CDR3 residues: CASSFEGGRGRSPLHF. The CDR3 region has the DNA TGTGCCAGCAGCTTTGAAGGGGGCAGAGGTCGTTCACCCCTCCACTTT.

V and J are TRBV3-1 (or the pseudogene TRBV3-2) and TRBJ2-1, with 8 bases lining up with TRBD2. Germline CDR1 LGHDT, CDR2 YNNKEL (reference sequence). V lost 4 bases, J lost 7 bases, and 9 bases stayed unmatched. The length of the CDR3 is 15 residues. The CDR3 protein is CASSLGLGLGNEQFF. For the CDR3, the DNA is TGTGCCAGCAGCCTGGGACTAGGCCTAGGGAATGAGCAGTTCTTC.

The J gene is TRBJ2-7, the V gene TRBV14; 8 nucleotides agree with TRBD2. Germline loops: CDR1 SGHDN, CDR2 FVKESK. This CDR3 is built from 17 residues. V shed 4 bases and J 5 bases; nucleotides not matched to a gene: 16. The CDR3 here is CASSRQFTLAGVNEQYF. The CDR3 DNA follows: TGTGCCAGCAGCCGACAATTTACCCTAGCGGGCGTCAACGAGCAGTACTTC.

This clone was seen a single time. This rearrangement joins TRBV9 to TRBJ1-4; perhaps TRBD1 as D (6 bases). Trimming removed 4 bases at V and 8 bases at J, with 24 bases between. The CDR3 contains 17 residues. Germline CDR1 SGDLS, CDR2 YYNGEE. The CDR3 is CASSIGTPWGVAEKLFF. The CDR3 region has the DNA TGTGCCAGCAGCATCGGGACACCTTGGGGGGTTGCGGAAAAACTGTTTTTT.

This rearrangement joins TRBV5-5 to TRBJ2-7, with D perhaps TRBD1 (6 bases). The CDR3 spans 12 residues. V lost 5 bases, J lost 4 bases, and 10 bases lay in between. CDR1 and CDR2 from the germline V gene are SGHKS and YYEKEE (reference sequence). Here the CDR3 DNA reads TGTGCCAGCAGTTTACAGGGTTACGAGCAGTACTTC. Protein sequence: CASSLQGYEQYF.